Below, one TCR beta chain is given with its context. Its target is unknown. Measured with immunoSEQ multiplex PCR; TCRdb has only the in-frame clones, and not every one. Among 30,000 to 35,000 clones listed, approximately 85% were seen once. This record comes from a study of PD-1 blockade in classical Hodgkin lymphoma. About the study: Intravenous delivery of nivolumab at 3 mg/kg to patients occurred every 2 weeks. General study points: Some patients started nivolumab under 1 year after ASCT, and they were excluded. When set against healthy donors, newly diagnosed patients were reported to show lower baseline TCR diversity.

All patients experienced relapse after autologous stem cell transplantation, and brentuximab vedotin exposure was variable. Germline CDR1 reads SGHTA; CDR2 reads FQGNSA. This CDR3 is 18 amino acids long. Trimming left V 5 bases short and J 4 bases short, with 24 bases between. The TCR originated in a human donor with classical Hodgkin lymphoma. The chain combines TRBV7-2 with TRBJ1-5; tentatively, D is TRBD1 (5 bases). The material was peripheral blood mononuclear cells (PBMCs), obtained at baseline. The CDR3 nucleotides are TGTGCCAGCAGCCCCTACGCAGGGTGGCCCCCGGGTAATCAGCCCCAGCATTTT. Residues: CASSPYAGWPPGNQPQHF. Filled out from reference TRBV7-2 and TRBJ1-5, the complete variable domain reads GAGVSQSPSNKVTEKGKDVELRCDPISGHTALYWYRQSLGQGLEFLIYFQGNSAPDKSGLPSDRFSAERTGGSVSTLTIQRTQQEDSAVYLCASSPYAGWPPGNQPQHFGDGTRLSIL.